Listed below are T cell receptor beta chains from one sample, sequenced in a study of blood T cell repertoires in COVID-19. Clones were read by immunoSEQ multiplex PCR, and TCRdb kept only the in-frame ones, dropping some. The table includes more than 100,000 clones, over 75% detected once. Sequencing was performed on peripheral blood. Receptors originate from a man in his sixties or seventies with active COVID-19. CDR3s include the opening cysteine and the closing phenylalanine or tryptophan. The D gene is left open where the match is weak. Clone size is stated in some rows and not others, as once, few, many or a class when expanded.

V gene: TRBV25-1
clone size: .
D gene: TRBD1
J gene: TRBJ2-7
CDR3 protein: CASSGGQGAYEQYF
CDR3 DNA: TGTGCCAGCAGTGGGGGACAGGGGGCCTACGAGCAGTACTTC

V gene: TRBV29-1
clone size: .
D gene: .
J gene: TRBJ2-3
CDR3 protein: CSVGAGSPADTQYF
CDR3 DNA: TGCAGCGTTGGTGCTGGCTCCCCCGCAGATACGCAGTATTTT

V gene: TRBV7-9
clone size: .
D gene: TRBD1
J gene: TRBJ2-5
CDR3 protein: CASSLGPVDRSGETQYF
CDR3 DNA: TGTGCCAGCAGCCTAGGCCCCGTGGACAGGTCCGGGGAGACCCAGTACTTC

V gene: TRBV30
clone size: once
D gene: TRBD1
J gene: TRBJ1-4
CDR3 protein: CAWSIGDRVGKLFF
CDR3 DNA: TGTGCCTGGAGTATCGGGGACAGGGTGGGAAAACTGTTTTTT

V gene: TRBV28
clone size: .
D gene: TRBD1
J gene: TRBJ1-6
CDR3 protein: CASSPLGTDNSPLHF
CDR3 DNA: TGTGCCAGCAGTCCCCTGGGGACAGATAATTCACCCCTCCACTTT

V gene: TRBV18
clone size: .
D gene: TRBD1
J gene: TRBJ2-6
CDR3 protein: CASSPGQGIPISGANVLTF
CDR3 DNA: TGTGCCAGCTCACCAGGACAGGGGATCCCTATCTCTGGGGCCAACGTCCTGACTTTC

V gene: TRBV14
clone size: .
D gene: .
J gene: TRBJ1-2
CDR3 protein: CASSQDRDTFNYGYTF
CDR3 DNA: TGTGCCAGCAGCCAAGATCGGGACACATTTAACTATGGCTACACCTTC

V gene: TRBV11-2
clone size: few
D gene: TRBD2
J gene: TRBJ2-7
CDR3 protein: CASSSALAGGEQYF
CDR3 DNA: TGTGCCAGCAGCTCCGCACTAGCGGGAGGTGAGCAGTACTTC

V gene: TRBV6-5
clone size: .
D gene: .
J gene: TRBJ1-1
CDR3 protein: CASTRTANTEAFF
CDR3 DNA: TGTGCCAGCACTAGGACAGCAAACACTGAAGCTTTCTTT

V gene: TRBV6-5
clone size: .
D gene: .
J gene: TRBJ2-1
CDR3 protein: CASRTTGQGEQFF
CDR3 DNA: TGTGCCAGCAGGACTACAGGGCAGGGTGAGCAGTTCTTC

V gene: TRBV6-5
clone size: .
D gene: .
J gene: TRBJ1-4
CDR3 protein: CASSYSTPGGNEKLFF
CDR3 DNA: TGTGCCAGCAGTTACTCGACGCCGGGGGGAAATGAAAAACTGTTTTTT